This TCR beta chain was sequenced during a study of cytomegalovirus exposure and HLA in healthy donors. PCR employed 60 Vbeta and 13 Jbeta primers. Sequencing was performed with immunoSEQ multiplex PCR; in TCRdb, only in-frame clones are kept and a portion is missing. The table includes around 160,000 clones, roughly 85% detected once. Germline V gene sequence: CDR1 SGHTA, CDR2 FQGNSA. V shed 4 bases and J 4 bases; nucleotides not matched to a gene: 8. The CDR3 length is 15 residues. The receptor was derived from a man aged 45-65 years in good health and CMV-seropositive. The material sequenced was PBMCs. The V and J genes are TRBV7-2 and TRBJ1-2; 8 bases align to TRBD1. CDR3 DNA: TGTGCCAGCAGCTCCTGGGACAGGCCGGCCTATGGCTACACCTTC. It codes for CASSSWDRPAYGYTF.